This note documents a single T cell receptor (beta chain) sequence. Its antigen is currently unknown. This entry comes from a study of blood T cells in healthy people across ages. Overall study results and limits: In long-lived donors, naive CD4+ cell counts and diversity exceeded those of aged donors.

CDR1 is DFQATT, CDR2 SNEGSKA, per germline (reference sequence). The V end was cut by 4 bases, the J end by 0 bases, with 10 bases between. CDR3 length: 14 residues. Aged about 6 to 90, donors were systemically healthy Caucasians from Russia. Researchers isolated at least 7 million PBMCs per sample. A minimum of 6 micrograms of total RNA was extracted per sample. Primed by a sample-barcoded 5' primer and a J-beta primer mix, a second PCR proceeded for about 7 to 11 cycles. Using its own MiXCR run on the 5' RACE reads, TCRdb lists one record per CDR3 protein. Among approximately 2,000,000 distinct CDR3 sequences listed, about two fifths were seen once.

The sequenced material came from blood. This clonotype originated in a human donor in good health. The chain joins TRBV20-1 to TRBJ1-5; no clear D gene. The CDR3 loop reads CSATTDYSNQPQHF. The CDR3 coding sequence is TGCAGTGCTACCACGGATTATAGCAATCAGCCCCAGCATTTT.